A selection of T cell receptor beta chains follows, all from one sample in a study of blood T cell repertoires in COVID-19. Produced via immunoSEQ multiplex PCR; TCRdb's table is partial and in-frame only. The table has about 150,000 clones, just under 85% seen once. Source material: peripheral blood. Receptors originate from a woman aged 40-49 years with active or convalescent COVID-19. CDR3s leave out the opening cysteine and the closing phenylalanine or tryptophan. Fields, in order: V gene, J gene, CDR3 protein.

v_call: TRBV10-3; j_call: TRBJ2-5; cdr3_aa: AISEGLAGGEETQY
v_call: TRBV28; j_call: TRBJ1-2; cdr3_aa: ASTLISGNKIYGYT
v_call: TRBV3-1/TRBV3-2; j_call: TRBJ1-1; cdr3_aa: ASSQALRNTEAF
v_call: TRBV19; j_call: TRBJ1-2; cdr3_aa: ASSIGDSPYGYT
v_call: TRBV28; j_call: TRBJ2-1; cdr3_aa: ASSKGGDLNEQF
v_call: TRBV5-1; j_call: TRBJ1-1; cdr3_aa: ASSLGQWNTEAF
v_call: TRBV2; j_call: TRBJ1-1; cdr3_aa: ASSTGTVEAF
v_call: TRBV4-3; j_call: TRBJ2-1; cdr3_aa: ASSQWEGANNEQF
v_call: TRBV5-6; j_call: TRBJ1-4; cdr3_aa: ASSFQLTGDEKLF
v_call: TRBV7-2; j_call: TRBJ2-2; cdr3_aa: ASRRPIFGGARAGELF
v_call: TRBV6-5; j_call: TRBJ1-2; cdr3_aa: ASSDSGQGAGYT
v_call: TRBV2; j_call: TRBJ2-1; cdr3_aa: ASSPTSGMFDEQF
v_call: TRBV5-1; j_call: TRBJ1-2; cdr3_aa: ASSSTGDYGYT
v_call: TRBV11-2; j_call: TRBJ2-7; cdr3_aa: ASSLDRGGTYEQY
v_call: TRBV10-1; j_call: TRBJ2-3; cdr3_aa: ASSEDASGGITDTQY
v_call: TRBV5-1; j_call: TRBJ1-5; cdr3_aa: ASSLGDRGVQPQH
v_call: TRBV6-5; j_call: TRBJ2-1; cdr3_aa: ASSYLSGATYNEQF
v_call: TRBV19; j_call: TRBJ1-1; cdr3_aa: ASTRLGGAREAF
v_call: TRBV4-3; j_call: TRBJ2-7; cdr3_aa: ASSQDLAPGGRAKDEQY
v_call: TRBV3-1/TRBV3-2; j_call: TRBJ2-4; cdr3_aa: ASSQDLGTGLNIQY
v_call: TRBV28; j_call: TRBJ1-1; cdr3_aa: ASSFPGLLRNTEAF
v_call: TRBV29-1; j_call: TRBJ1-1; cdr3_aa: SVVHLPGAF
v_call: TRBV2; j_call: TRBJ1-5; cdr3_aa: ASSEGKEGVSNQPQH
v_call: TRBV6-2/TRBV6-3; j_call: TRBJ1-1; cdr3_aa: ASSYSTAPWTEAF
v_call: TRBV2; j_call: TRBJ1-1; cdr3_aa: ASGAAMNTEAF
v_call: TRBV6-5; j_call: TRBJ2-1; cdr3_aa: ASSLRPGLARNEQF
v_call: TRBV15; j_call: TRBJ2-1; cdr3_aa: ATSRELVYNEQF
v_call: TRBV20-1; j_call: TRBJ1-2; cdr3_aa: SASRPDRGNYGYT
v_call: TRBV5-4; j_call: TRBJ2-3; cdr3_aa: AGWDRTRGDTQY
v_call: TRBV7-6; j_call: TRBJ1-4; cdr3_aa: ASSLAQGTEKLF
v_call: TRBV15; j_call: TRBJ1-2; cdr3_aa: ATSRGLQVELRQGAKGYT
v_call: TRBV11-3; j_call: TRBJ2-2; cdr3_aa: ASSKLAGANGELF
v_call: TRBV11-2; j_call: TRBJ1-2; cdr3_aa: ASSADRAPGGYT
v_call: TRBV4-3; j_call: TRBJ2-3; cdr3_aa: ASSQDLAGGPDTQY
v_call: TRBV12-3/TRBV12-4; j_call: TRBJ1-2; cdr3_aa: ASSPRGPGGYT
v_call: TRBV7-2; j_call: TRBJ1-4; cdr3_aa: ASSPRWGGNEKLF
v_call: TRBV3-1/TRBV3-2; j_call: TRBJ1-6; cdr3_aa: ASSPSGNSPLH
v_call: TRBV21-1; j_call: TRBJ1-1; cdr3_aa: ASSKFPCGSWSEAF
v_call: TRBV21-1; j_call: TRBJ1-6; cdr3_aa: ASSKVFKEVNSPLH
v_call: TRBV9; j_call: TRBJ1-2; cdr3_aa: ASSPRTGGTQLGYGYT
v_call: TRBV27; j_call: TRBJ1-2; cdr3_aa: ASTWDTRYGYT
v_call: TRBV7-9; j_call: TRBJ1-3; cdr3_aa: ASSRRRGTSGGNTIY
v_call: TRBV21-1; j_call: TRBJ1-5; cdr3_aa: ASRPQGGQPQH
v_call: TRBV7-9; j_call: TRBJ1-6; cdr3_aa: ASSPERRELRTPLH
v_call: TRBV7-9; j_call: TRBJ1-4; cdr3_aa: ASSLTGVGEKLF
v_call: TRBV27; j_call: TRBJ1-2; cdr3_aa: ASSFNTGGAGYT
v_call: TRBV28; j_call: TRBJ2-3; cdr3_aa: ASSSLPQTGGADTQY
v_call: TRBV5-1; j_call: TRBJ2-7; cdr3_aa: ASSFSGSYEQY
v_call: TRBV6-1; j_call: TRBJ1-1; cdr3_aa: ASSEALYRGFEAF
v_call: TRBV29-1; j_call: TRBJ2-5; cdr3_aa: SANRVQETQY
v_call: TRBV5-6; j_call: TRBJ1-5; cdr3_aa: ASRLAGAPYQPQH
v_call: TRBV19; j_call: TRBJ1-4; cdr3_aa: ASRRTNEKLF
v_call: TRBV2; j_call: TRBJ1-1; cdr3_aa: ASRGDTGTEAF